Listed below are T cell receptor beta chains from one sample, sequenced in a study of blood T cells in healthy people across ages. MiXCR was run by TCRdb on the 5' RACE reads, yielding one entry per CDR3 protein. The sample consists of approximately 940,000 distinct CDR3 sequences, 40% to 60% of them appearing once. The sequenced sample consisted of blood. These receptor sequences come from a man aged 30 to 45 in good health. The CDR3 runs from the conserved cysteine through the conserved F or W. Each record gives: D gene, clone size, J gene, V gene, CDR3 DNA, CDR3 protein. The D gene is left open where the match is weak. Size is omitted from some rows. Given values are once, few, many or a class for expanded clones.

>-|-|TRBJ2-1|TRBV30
TGTGCCTGGAGTGTACAACTAGGGGTGGACTACAATGAGCAGTTCTTC
CAWSVQLGVDYNEQFF
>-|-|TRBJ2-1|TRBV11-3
TGTGCCAGCAGCTCAAGGTCGGCAGACTCCTACAATGAGCAGTTCTTC
CASSSRSADSYNEQFF
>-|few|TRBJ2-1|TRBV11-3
TGTGCCAGCAGCTCGCCTTCCTACAATGAGCAGTTCTTC
CASSSPSYNEQFF
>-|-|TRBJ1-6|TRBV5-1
TGCGCCAGCAGCATGACAGAGAATTATAATTCACCCCTCCACTTT
CASSMTENYNSPLHF
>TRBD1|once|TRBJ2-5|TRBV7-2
TGTGCCAGCAGCAACTACAGGGGACAGGTTCAAGAGACCCAGTACTTC
CASSNYRGQVQETQYF
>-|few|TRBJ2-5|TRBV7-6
TGTGCCAGCAGCTTAAGGCCAGTCTCCTACAATGAGCAGTACTTC
CASSLRPVSYNEQYF
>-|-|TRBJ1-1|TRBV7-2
TGTGCCAGCAGCCGGCCCCCCAGAAAAGAAGCTTTCTTT
CASSRPPRKEAFF
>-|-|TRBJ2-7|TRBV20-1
TGCAGTGCTAAGGAGGGGGGACGATACGAGCAGTACTTC
CSAKEGGRYEQYF
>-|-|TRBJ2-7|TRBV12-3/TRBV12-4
TGTGCCAGCACCCGTCCATCAGCGTTGCCCTCCTACGAGCAGTACTTC
CASTRPSALPSYEQYF
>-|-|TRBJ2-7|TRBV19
TGTGCCAGTAGTTTCGACAGGCCAGCCTCCTACGAGCAGTACTTC
CASSFDRPASYEQYF
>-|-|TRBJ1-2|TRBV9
TGTGCCAGCAGCGGAGAAGTCAGCTTCCCTTATGGCTACACCTTC
CASSGEVSFPYGYTF
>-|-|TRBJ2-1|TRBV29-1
TGCAGCGTCGGGCAACACGGGAATGAGCAGTTCTTC
CSVGQHGNEQFF
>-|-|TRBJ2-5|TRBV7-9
TGTGCCAGCAGCTTAGGTGCCCCCCCGCGGGAGTACTTC
CASSLGAPPREYF
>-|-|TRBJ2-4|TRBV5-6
TGTGCCAGCAGGTTTGGGACTGGGGGAAACATTCAGTACTTC
CASRFGTGGNIQYF
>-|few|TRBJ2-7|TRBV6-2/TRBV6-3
TGTGCCAGCAGTTACAGGCCGGTCAACTCCTACGAGCAGTACTTC
CASSYRPVNSYEQYF
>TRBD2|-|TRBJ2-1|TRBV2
TGTGCCAGCAATGCGGGGGGGCCTGGTGAGCAGTTCTTC
CASNAGGPGEQFF
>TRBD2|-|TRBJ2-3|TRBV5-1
TGCGCCAGCAGCTTGGCTAGCGGGAAGGCAGATACGCAGTATTTT
CASSLASGKADTQYF
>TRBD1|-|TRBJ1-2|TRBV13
TGTGCCAGCAGCTTAGTGTCAGGGGGCCCCTATGGCTACACCTTC
CASSLVSGGPYGYTF
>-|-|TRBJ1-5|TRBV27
TGTGCCAGCAGTTTAGAACGGGGGGGCCAGCCCCAGCATTTT
CASSLERGGQPQHF
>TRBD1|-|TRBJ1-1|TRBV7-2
TGTGCCAGCAGCTTAAGGGACAGTGAATCCACTGAAGCTTTCTTT
CASSLRDSESTEAFF
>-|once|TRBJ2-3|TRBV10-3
TGTGCCACCCGGGACGGGACCCGCACAGATACGCAGTATTTT
CATRDGTRTDTQYF
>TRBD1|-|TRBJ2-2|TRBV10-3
TGTGCCATCCTGGGACAGCCGTCGAACACCGGGGAGCTGTTTTTT
CAILGQPSNTGELFF
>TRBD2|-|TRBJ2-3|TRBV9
TGTGCCAGCAGCGTCCGGGACTATATCACAGATACGCAGTATTTT
CASSVRDYITDTQYF
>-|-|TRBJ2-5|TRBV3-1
TGTGCCAGCAGCCAAGGTGGCTCTGCTTCGTACTTC
CASSQGGSASYF
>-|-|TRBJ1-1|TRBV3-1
TGTGCCAGCAGCCAAGATCCAGGGTGGAGCACTGAAGCTTTCTTT
CASSQDPGWSTEAFF
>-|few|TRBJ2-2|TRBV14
TGTGCCAGCAGCCTATACAGGGTCCAGAACACCGGGGAGCTGTTTTTT
CASSLYRVQNTGELFF
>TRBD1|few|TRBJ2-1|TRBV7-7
TGTGCTAGCAGCCCGGGACAGAACTCCTACAATGAGCAGTTCTTC
CASSPGQNSYNEQFF
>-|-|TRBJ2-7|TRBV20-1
TGCAGTGCTAGAGTCCCACAGCGAGCTTACGAGCAGTACTTC
CSARVPQRAYEQYF
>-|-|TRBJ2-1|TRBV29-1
TGCAGCGTTGAAGCCGACGGTGGCACGCAGTTCTTC
CSVEADGGTQFF
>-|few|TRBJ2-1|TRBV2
TGTGCCGTAACCGTGAGCCGTTCTGAGCAGTTCTTC
CAVTVSRSEQFF
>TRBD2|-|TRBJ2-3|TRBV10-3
TGTGCCATCAGTGAGGGGACTAGCGGGGTTGAGGATACGCAGTATTTT
CAISEGTSGVEDTQYF
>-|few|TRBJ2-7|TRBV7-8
TGTGCCAGCAGACGATCGGGATACGAGCAGTACTTC
CASRRSGYEQYF